This TCR beta chain appears in the sequencing data of a study of cytomegalovirus exposure and HLA in healthy donors. Details on this clone: What it recognizes is unknown.

PCR amplification relied on 60 Vbeta primers (plus 13 Jbeta primers). Profiled with immunoSEQ multiplex PCR; TCRdb holds only in-frame clones, not every one. The table lists roughly 130,000 clones, about 72% of them singletons. Broader study findings: Reports indicate that TCR beta sequences accurately predicted the HLA-A and HLA-B alleles of most subjects. As a later analysis showed, a missense DCLRE1C variant was linked to trimming of TCR beta V- and J-genes. Roughly even sequencing depth across donors was the assumption behind the presence/absence analyses. Reports credit the classifier with highly specific, highly sensitive diagnosis of cytomegalovirus status.

The CDR3 runs to 16 residues. V lost 5 bases to trimming and J lost 5 bases; unmatched junction nucleotides: 12. The V gene's germline CDR1 is MNHEY and CDR2 SMNVEV (reference sequence). The sequencing input was PBMCs. The origin of this receptor is a man younger than 40 in good health and CMV-seropositive. The chain combines TRBV27 with TRBJ2-1; the match to TRBD2 covers 7 bases. The CDR3, as DNA: TGTGCCAGCAGTCACTCAGCGGGAAATCATGACAATGAGCAGTTCTTC. Its translation is CASSHSAGNHDNEQFF.